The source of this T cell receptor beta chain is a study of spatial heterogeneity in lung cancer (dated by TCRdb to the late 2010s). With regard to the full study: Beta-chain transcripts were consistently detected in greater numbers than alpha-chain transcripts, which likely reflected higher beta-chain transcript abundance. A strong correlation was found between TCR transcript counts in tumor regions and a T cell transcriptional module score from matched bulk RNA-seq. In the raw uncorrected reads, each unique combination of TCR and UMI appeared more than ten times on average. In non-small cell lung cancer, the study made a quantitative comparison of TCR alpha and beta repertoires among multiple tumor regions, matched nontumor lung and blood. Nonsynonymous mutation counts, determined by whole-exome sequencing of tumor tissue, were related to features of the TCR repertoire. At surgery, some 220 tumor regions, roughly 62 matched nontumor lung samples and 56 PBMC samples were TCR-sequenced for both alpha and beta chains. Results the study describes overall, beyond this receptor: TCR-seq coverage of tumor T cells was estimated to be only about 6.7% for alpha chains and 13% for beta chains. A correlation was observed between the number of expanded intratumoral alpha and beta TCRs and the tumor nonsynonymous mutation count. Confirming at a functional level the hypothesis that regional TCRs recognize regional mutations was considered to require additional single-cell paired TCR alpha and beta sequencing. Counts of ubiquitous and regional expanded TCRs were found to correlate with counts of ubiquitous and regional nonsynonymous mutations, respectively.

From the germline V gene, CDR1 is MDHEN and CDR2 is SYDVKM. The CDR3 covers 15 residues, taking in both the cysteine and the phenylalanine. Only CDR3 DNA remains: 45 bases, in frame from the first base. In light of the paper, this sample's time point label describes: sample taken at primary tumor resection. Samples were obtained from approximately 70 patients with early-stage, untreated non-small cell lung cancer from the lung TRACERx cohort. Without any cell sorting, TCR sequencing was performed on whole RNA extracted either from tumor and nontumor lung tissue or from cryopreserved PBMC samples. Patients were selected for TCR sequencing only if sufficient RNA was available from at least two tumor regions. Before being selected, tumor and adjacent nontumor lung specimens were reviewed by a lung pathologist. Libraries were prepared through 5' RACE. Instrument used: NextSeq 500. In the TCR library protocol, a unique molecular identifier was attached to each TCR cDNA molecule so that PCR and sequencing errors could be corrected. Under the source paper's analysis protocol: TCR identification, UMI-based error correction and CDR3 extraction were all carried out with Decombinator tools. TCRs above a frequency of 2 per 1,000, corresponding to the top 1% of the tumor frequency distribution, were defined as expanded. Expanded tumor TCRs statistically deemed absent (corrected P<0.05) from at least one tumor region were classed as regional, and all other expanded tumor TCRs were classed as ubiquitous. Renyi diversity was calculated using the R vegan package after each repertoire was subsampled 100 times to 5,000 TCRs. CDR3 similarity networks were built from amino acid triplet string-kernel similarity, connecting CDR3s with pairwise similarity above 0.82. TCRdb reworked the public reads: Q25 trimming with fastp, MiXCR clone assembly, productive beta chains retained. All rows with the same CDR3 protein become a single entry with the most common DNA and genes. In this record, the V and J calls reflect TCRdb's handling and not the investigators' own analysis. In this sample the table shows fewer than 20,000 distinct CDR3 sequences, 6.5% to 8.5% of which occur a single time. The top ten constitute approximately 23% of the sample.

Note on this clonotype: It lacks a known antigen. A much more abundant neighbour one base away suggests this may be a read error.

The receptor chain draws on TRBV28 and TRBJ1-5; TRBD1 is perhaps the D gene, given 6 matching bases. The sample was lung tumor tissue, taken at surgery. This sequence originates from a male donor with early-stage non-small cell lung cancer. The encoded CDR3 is CASRGGLIKNQPQNF. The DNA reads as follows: TGTGCCAGCAGAGGGGGACTAATCAAAAATCAGCCCCAGAATTTT.